This is a list of T cell receptor beta chains from one sample in a study of blood T cell repertoires in COVID-19. Clones were read by immunoSEQ multiplex PCR, and TCRdb kept only the in-frame ones, dropping some. The top ten hold over 2.5% of the sample, which has approximately 200,000 clones, approximately 85% seen once. Material for sequencing was peripheral blood. Receptor source: a man aged 45-65 years who had recovered from COVID-19. CDR3s include the opening cysteine and the closing phenylalanine or tryptophan. D genes are given only for firm matches. Size tells how often a clone was seen (once, few, many) or the class of an expanded clone, and some rows leave it out.

abundance: -
v_gene: TRBV6-4
j_gene: TRBJ1-5
d_gene: -
CDR3aa: CASSDSKQGPDQPQHF
CDR3nt: TGTGCCAGCAGTGATTCGAAGCAGGGGCCTGATCAGCCCCAGCATTTT

abundance: few
v_gene: TRBV28
j_gene: TRBJ2-4
d_gene: -
CDR3aa: CASSLSSGYTKNIQYF
CDR3nt: TGTGCCAGCAGTTTATCGTCCGGGTATACCAAAAACATTCAGTACTTC

abundance: -
v_gene: TRBV18
j_gene: TRBJ1-2
d_gene: -
CDR3aa: CASSPKTGRASYGYTF
CDR3nt: TGTGCCAGCTCACCAAAGACGGGCAGGGCGAGCTATGGCTACACCTTC

abundance: -
v_gene: TRBV19
j_gene: TRBJ1-5
d_gene: TRBD1
CDR3aa: CASQVDRVLNQPQHF
CDR3nt: TGTGCCAGCCAAGTGGACAGGGTACTAAATCAGCCCCAGCATTTT

abundance: -
v_gene: TRBV10-2
j_gene: TRBJ2-3
d_gene: TRBD2
CDR3aa: CASRTSGRVDTQYF
CDR3nt: TGCGCCAGCCGGACTAGCGGGAGAGTCGATACGCAGTATTTT

abundance: -
v_gene: TRBV29-1
j_gene: TRBJ1-1
d_gene: TRBD1
CDR3aa: CSAMARGTNMNTEAFF
CDR3nt: TGCAGCGCCATGGCCAGGGGGACGAACATGAACACTGAAGCTTTCTTT

abundance: -
v_gene: TRBV28
j_gene: TRBJ1-1
d_gene: -
CDR3aa: CASSLIRGNTEAFF
CDR3nt: TGTGCCAGCAGTTTGATTAGGGGAAACACTGAAGCTTTCTTT

abundance: -
v_gene: TRBV3-1/TRBV3-2
j_gene: TRBJ1-2
d_gene: -
CDR3aa: CASSQAYYGYTF
CDR3nt: TGTGCCAGCAGCCAAGCCTACTATGGCTACACCTTC

abundance: -
v_gene: TRBV27
j_gene: TRBJ1-5
d_gene: TRBD1
CDR3aa: CAGSPVGQGRSNQPQHF
CDR3nt: TGTGCCGGCAGCCCGGTAGGACAGGGCCGTAGCAATCAGCCCCAGCATTTT

abundance: once
v_gene: TRBV9
j_gene: TRBJ2-2
d_gene: TRBD2
CDR3aa: CASSVASSGLNTGELFF
CDR3nt: TGTGCCAGCAGCGTAGCATCTAGCGGGTTGAACACCGGGGAGCTGTTTTTT

abundance: -
v_gene: TRBV28
j_gene: TRBJ1-1
d_gene: -
CDR3aa: CASSPSPPSMNTEAFF
CDR3nt: TGTGCCAGCAGTCCCTCCCCGCCCAGTATGAACACTGAAGCTTTCTTT

abundance: -
v_gene: TRBV20-1
j_gene: TRBJ2-1
d_gene: -
CDR3aa: CSAGLAEQFF
CDR3nt: TGCAGTGCTGGCCTAGCGGAGCAGTTCTTC

abundance: -
v_gene: TRBV19
j_gene: TRBJ2-1
d_gene: TRBD2
CDR3aa: CASTPIPSGRLNEQFF
CDR3nt: TGTGCCAGTACTCCCATCCCTAGCGGGAGACTCAATGAGCAGTTCTTC

abundance: -
v_gene: TRBV19
j_gene: TRBJ2-7
d_gene: TRBD1
CDR3aa: CASSSSGTGYYEQYF
CDR3nt: TGTGCCAGTAGTTCATCCGGGACAGGCTACTACGAGCAGTACTTC

abundance: -
v_gene: TRBV19
j_gene: TRBJ1-1
d_gene: -
CDR3aa: CASSLQIGTEAFF
CDR3nt: TGTGCCAGTAGTCTTCAGATTGGCACTGAAGCTTTCTTT

abundance: -
v_gene: TRBV11-2
j_gene: TRBJ2-5
d_gene: TRBD2
CDR3aa: CASSLGGAGGFETQYF
CDR3nt: TGTGCCAGCAGCTTAGGGGGAGCGGGAGGCTTCGAGACCCAGTACTTC

abundance: -
v_gene: TRBV27
j_gene: TRBJ2-1
d_gene: TRBD1
CDR3aa: CASSLTGGYNEQFF
CDR3nt: TGTGCCAGCAGTCTAACAGGGGGCTACAATGAGCAGTTCTTC

abundance: once
v_gene: TRBV7-2
j_gene: TRBJ1-4
d_gene: -
CDR3aa: CASSLVRGEKLFF
CDR3nt: TGTGCCAGCAGCTTAGTAAGGGGAGAAAAACTGTTTTTT

abundance: -
v_gene: TRBV14
j_gene: TRBJ1-1
d_gene: TRBD1
CDR3aa: CASSFSRGRNTEAFF
CDR3nt: TGTGCCAGCAGCTTTTCCAGGGGGCGGAACACTGAAGCTTTCTTT

abundance: -
v_gene: TRBV7-8
j_gene: TRBJ2-7
d_gene: -
CDR3aa: CASSSRDSPYEQYF
CDR3nt: TGTGCCAGCAGCTCTCGCGACAGCCCCTACGAGCAGTACTTC

abundance: -
v_gene: TRBV7-8
j_gene: TRBJ2-7
d_gene: TRBD1
CDR3aa: CASSTGTAQGSSYEQYF
CDR3nt: TGTGCCAGCAGCACTGGGACAGCCCAGGGGTCCTCCTACGAGCAGTACTTC

abundance: -
v_gene: TRBV20-1
j_gene: TRBJ1-2
d_gene: TRBD1
CDR3aa: CSASAGTGVGGYTF
CDR3nt: TGCAGTGCTAGTGCCGGGACAGGGGTCGGCGGCTACACCTTC

abundance: -
v_gene: TRBV15
j_gene: TRBJ2-1
d_gene: TRBD1
CDR3aa: CATSRDQGQGSYNEQFF
CDR3nt: TGTGCCACCAGCAGAGATCAAGGACAGGGCTCCTACAATGAGCAGTTCTTC

abundance: -
v_gene: TRBV19
j_gene: TRBJ1-5
d_gene: TRBD1
CDR3aa: CASSIVTGGLNQPQHF
CDR3nt: TGTGCCAGTAGTATAGTAACAGGGGGGCTCAATCAGCCCCAGCATTTT

abundance: -
v_gene: TRBV5-1
j_gene: TRBJ2-5
d_gene: TRBD2
CDR3aa: CASSSQLADLSLQTQYF
CDR3nt: TGCGCCAGCAGCTCCCAACTAGCGGACCTTTCTCTACAGACCCAGTACTTC

abundance: -
v_gene: TRBV28
j_gene: TRBJ1-2
d_gene: TRBD1
CDR3aa: CASTSLGDRGSYGYTF
CDR3nt: TGTGCCAGCACCTCATTGGGCGACAGGGGGAGCTATGGCTACACCTTC

abundance: -
v_gene: TRBV6-5
j_gene: TRBJ2-7
d_gene: TRBD2
CDR3aa: CASSTSGVYEQYF
CDR3nt: TGTGCCAGCAGTACTAGCGGGGTCTACGAGCAGTACTTC

abundance: -
v_gene: TRBV19
j_gene: TRBJ2-1
d_gene: TRBD2
CDR3aa: CASSMTSGSYSEQFF
CDR3nt: TGTGCCAGTAGTATGACTAGCGGGAGTTACAGTGAGCAGTTCTTC

abundance: -
v_gene: TRBV18
j_gene: TRBJ1-1
d_gene: -
CDR3aa: CASSPLDSPNTEAFF
CDR3nt: TGTGCCAGCTCGCCATTAGACAGCCCGAACACTGAAGCTTTCTTT

abundance: -
v_gene: TRBV7-9
j_gene: TRBJ1-1
d_gene: TRBD1
CDR3aa: CASSPWTGGFYTEAFF
CDR3nt: TGTGCCAGCAGCCCCTGGACAGGGGGTTTTTACACTGAAGCTTTCTTT

abundance: -
v_gene: TRBV7-8
j_gene: TRBJ2-3
d_gene: TRBD2
CDR3aa: CASSFSGSTDTQYF
CDR3nt: TGTGCCAGCAGCTTTAGCGGGAGTACAGATACGCAGTATTTT

abundance: -
v_gene: TRBV7-9
j_gene: TRBJ2-7
d_gene: -
CDR3aa: CASSPAGTSLGNEQYF
CDR3nt: TGTGCCAGCAGCCCCGCGGGGACCTCTTTAGGCAACGAGCAGTACTTC

abundance: -
v_gene: TRBV27
j_gene: TRBJ1-1
d_gene: TRBD1
CDR3aa: CASSLFGLGGQGAMNTEAFF
CDR3nt: TGTGCCAGCAGTTTATTCGGCTTGGGGGGACAGGGGGCGATGAACACTGAAGCTTTCTTT

abundance: -
v_gene: TRBV29-1
j_gene: TRBJ1-3
d_gene: -
CDR3aa: CSALGGRWNTIYF
CDR3nt: TGCAGCGCCCTGGGGGGGCGGTGGAACACCATATATTTT

abundance: -
v_gene: TRBV2
j_gene: TRBJ2-2
d_gene: TRBD1
CDR3aa: CASSAGQGPNTGELFF
CDR3nt: TGTGCCAGCAGTGCCGGACAGGGCCCGAACACCGGGGAGCTGTTTTTT

abundance: once
v_gene: TRBV19
j_gene: TRBJ2-2
d_gene: -
CDR3aa: CASSPRGLSLQNGELFF
CDR3nt: TGTGCCAGTAGTCCGAGGGGACTGTCCCTGCAAAACGGGGAGCTGTTTTTT

abundance: few
v_gene: TRBV5-4
j_gene: TRBJ1-2
d_gene: TRBD1
CDR3aa: CASSLDRGHGYTF
CDR3nt: TGTGCCAGCAGCTTGGACAGGGGCCATGGCTACACCTTC

abundance: -
v_gene: TRBV28
j_gene: TRBJ2-3
d_gene: TRBD2
CDR3aa: CASSSGLAGPDTQYF
CDR3nt: TGTGCCAGCAGCTCGGGACTAGCGGGCCCTGATACGCAGTATTTT

abundance: -
v_gene: TRBV10-3
j_gene: TRBJ2-7
d_gene: TRBD1
CDR3aa: CAISNTGTGKGEQYF
CDR3nt: TGTGCCATCAGTAATACCGGGACAGGGAAAGGGGAGCAGTACTTC

abundance: -
v_gene: TRBV28
j_gene: TRBJ2-7
d_gene: -
CDR3aa: CASSRPTRGSYEQYF
CDR3nt: TGTGCCAGCAGTCGCCCAACAAGGGGCTCCTACGAGCAGTACTTC

abundance: once
v_gene: TRBV30
j_gene: TRBJ2-1
d_gene: TRBD1
CDR3aa: CAWSRGQAYNEQFF
CDR3nt: TGTGCCTGGTCCCGCGGACAGGCCTACAATGAGCAGTTCTTC

abundance: -
v_gene: TRBV11-2
j_gene: TRBJ2-2
d_gene: TRBD1
CDR3aa: CASSPGQVRTGELFF
CDR3nt: TGTGCCAGCAGCCCCGGACAGGTCCGGACCGGGGAGCTGTTTTTT